A selection of T cell receptor beta chains follows, all from one sample in a study of radiation and T cells in renal cell carcinoma. Profiled with immunoSEQ multiplex PCR; TCRdb holds only in-frame clones, not every one. The repertoire holds tens of thousands of clones, with around 89% as singletons. The sample here was blood, taken from a patient whose treatment included radiotherapy and nephrectomy. These receptors were obtained from a woman in her 70s with renal cell carcinoma. The CDR3 runs from the conserved cysteine through the conserved F or W. A D gene is named only where the DNA matches it firmly. Size is omitted from some rows. Given values are once, few, many or a class for expanded clones.

j_call clone_size v_call d_call cdr3_nt cdr3_aa
TRBJ1-6 . TRBV30 . TGTGCCTGGAGTTATACATCGTCACCCCTCCACTTT CAWSYTSSPLHF
TRBJ1-1 . TRBV19 . TGTGCCAGTAGTATGGGGCAGGGGTTCGAGGCTTTCTTT CASSMGQGFEAFF
TRBJ2-1 . TRBV7-7 TRBD2 TGTGCTAGCAGCTTAGGGCCTAGCGGGGGCAGTGAGCAGTTCTTC CASSLGPSGGSEQFF
TRBJ1-5 . TRBV5-1 TRBD1 TGCGCCAGCAGCTTGGAGACAGGGATTCAGCCCCAGCATTTT CASSLETGIQPQHF
TRBJ2-2 . TRBV2 TRBD1 TGTGCCAGCAAAAGACAGGGACCGAACACCGGGGAGCTGTTTTTT CASKRQGPNTGELFF
TRBJ1-1 . TRBV28 TRBD1 TGTGCCAGCAGGGAAGGGACAGGGGGGACTGAAGCTTTCTTT CASREGTGGTEAFF
TRBJ2-3 . TRBV4-2 . TGTGCCAGCAGCCAAGAGTTAGGAGGCGGGGTAACAGATACGCAGTATTTT CASSQELGGGVTDTQYF
TRBJ2-7 . TRBV7-9 . TGTGCCAGCAGGAACAGGTTATCCTACGAGCAGTACTTC CASRNRLSYEQYF
TRBJ2-7 . TRBV5-4 . TGTGCCAGCAGCTTGGTCGGGGGTGGGTACGAGCAGTACTTC CASSLVGGGYEQYF
TRBJ1-6 . TRBV25-1 . TGTGCCAGCAGACAGGATGCCTATAATTCACCCCTCCACTTT CASRQDAYNSPLHF
TRBJ1-3 . TRBV5-1 . TGCGCCAGCAAGCCCGGGGCGCAGGGGCTGTCTGGAAACACCATATATTTT CASKPGAQGLSGNTIYF
TRBJ1-4 . TRBV5-4 . TGTGCCAGCAGTCCGACCCGAAGCCATGAAAAACTGTTTTTT CASSPTRSHEKLFF
TRBJ2-7 once TRBV5-8 . TGTGCCAGCAGCTTGGATCGGGAGTACGAGCAGTACTTC CASSLDREYEQYF
TRBJ1-4 once TRBV4-1 TRBD1 TGCGCCAGCAGCCTACAGACAGGGGCAAATGAAAAACTGTTTTTT CASSLQTGANEKLFF
TRBJ2-7 . TRBV6-6 . TGTGCCAGCAGCCCGGGGAACGAGCAGTACTTC CASSPGNEQYF
TRBJ1-6 . TRBV30 . TGTGCCTGGAGGGAGGGATATAATTCACCCCTCCACTTT CAWREGYNSPLHF
TRBJ1-6 . TRBV27 . TGTGCCAGCAGTCCGCCGACCGGGTCCCCCCTCCACTTT CASSPPTGSPLHF
TRBJ1-3 . TRBV4-1 . TGCGCCAGCAGCCGGAACCTCGACGGGGCTGGAAACACCATATATTTT CASSRNLDGAGNTIYF
TRBJ2-3 . TRBV1 . TGCACCAGCAGCCAAGATAGCCCCATACCCCTAGCGGACTGCACAGATACGCAGTATTTT CTSSQDSPIPLADCTDTQYF
TRBJ1-3 . TRBV15 . TGTGCCACCAGCAGAGATCTCGATGGAAACACCATATATTTT CATSRDLDGNTIYF
TRBJ1-1 . TRBV6-1 . TGTGCCAGCAGTGACCCAGAAGCTTTCTTT CASSDPEAFF
TRBJ1-4 . TRBV30 TRBD1 TGTGCCTGGAGAACCCCGGGACAGAAAGATGAAAAACTGTTTTTT CAWRTPGQKDEKLFF
TRBJ2-7 . TRBV21-1 . TGTGCCAGCAGCATGGGACAGGGGGCCCACGAGCAGTACTTC CASSMGQGAHEQYF
TRBJ1-5 . TRBV4-1 . TGCGCCAGCAGCCAAGATGAGGGGAATCAGCCCCAGCATTTT CASSQDEGNQPQHF
TRBJ1-3 . TRBV5-4 . TGTGCCAGCAGCTTCGACTGGGGGCGCGGAAACACCATATATTTT CASSFDWGRGNTIYF
TRBJ1-2 once TRBV30 . TGTGCCTGGAGTATGCGGGGGTTTGGCTACACCTTC CAWSMRGFGYTF
TRBJ1-1 . TRBV4-3 . TGCGCCAGCAGCCAAGAGCGAACAGGGCCGGGGTGGACTGAAGCTTTCTTT CASSQERTGPGWTEAFF
TRBJ1-1 . TRBV6-1 . TGTGCTCACGGGGGGGCGAGTAGGAAAAACACTGAAGCTTTCTTT CAHGGASRKNTEAFF
TRBJ1-1 . TRBV28 TRBD1 TGTGCCAGCAGTTTAGCGGCCAAGGGACAGGGAGGATCGCTTTTCTTT CASSLAAKGQGGSLFF
TRBJ2-7 . TRBV6-6 . TGTGCCAGCAGTTACTCTCCAGGCTCCGAGCAGTACTTC CASSYSPGSEQYF
TRBJ1-5 . TRBV29-1 TRBD1 TGCAGCGCTGGGACAGGGCTCAATCAGCCCCAGCATTTT CSAGTGLNQPQHF
TRBJ1-6 . TRBV4-3 . TGCGCCAGCAGCCAGACGAAGTGGGGGGGGTATTCACCCCTCCACTTT CASSQTKWGGYSPLHF
TRBJ2-5 . TRBV11-2 TRBD1 TGTGCCAGCAAGAGATACCGGGACAGGGAAACCCAGTACTTC CASKRYRDRETQYF